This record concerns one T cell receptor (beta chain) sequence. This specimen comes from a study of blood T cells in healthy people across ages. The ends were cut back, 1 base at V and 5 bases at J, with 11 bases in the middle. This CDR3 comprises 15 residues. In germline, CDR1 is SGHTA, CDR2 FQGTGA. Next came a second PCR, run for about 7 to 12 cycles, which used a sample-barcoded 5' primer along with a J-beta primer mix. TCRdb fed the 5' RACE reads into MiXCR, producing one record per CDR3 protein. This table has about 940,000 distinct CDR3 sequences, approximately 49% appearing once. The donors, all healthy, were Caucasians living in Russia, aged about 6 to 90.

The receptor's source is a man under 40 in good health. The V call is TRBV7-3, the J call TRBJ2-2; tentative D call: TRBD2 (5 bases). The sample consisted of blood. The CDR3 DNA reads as TGTGCCAGCAGCTTAAACCCAGCGGCAACCGGGGAGCTGTTTTTT. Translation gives CASSLNPAATGELFF.